Detailed here is one T cell receptor beta chain. The antigen remains undetermined. Unique molecular identifiers featured in how the TCRbeta library was prepared. One entry per CDR3 protein, called by TCRdb with MiXCR from the PCR reads. The profile shows 300,000 to 400,000 distinct CDR3 sequences, around 25% of them singletons. The sample belongs to a study of T-cell reconstitution after alpha-beta-depleted transplantation in children. Study-wide points: It was surviving recipient T cells and thymic progenitors that gave some patients high TCRbeta diversity at day 60.

The CDR3 has 14 residues. J was trimmed by 5 bases and V by 8 bases; bases with no gene match: 14. Germline-derived CDR1 and CDR2 are SQVTM and ANQGSEA. This chain uses TRBV29-1 with TRBJ2-5; 7 nucleotides line up with TRBD2. The receptor's source is a male patient aged 10-17 years who had a stem cell transplant for acute lymphoblastic leukemia, so the T cells may come from the graft donor. Sample: PBMCs, mostly from graft donor cells, taken 180 days after TCRalphabeta/CD19-depleted stem cell transplant. DNA of the CDR3: TGCAGCTTAGTGACCAGGGAGGGCTGGGAGACCCAGTACTTC. This sequence encodes CSLVTREGWETQYF.